The 31 T cell receptor beta chains reported below all come from one sample, sequenced in a study of Ad26.COV2.S vaccination and SARS-CoV-2 variants (dated by TCRdb to the early 2020s). This sample's treatment or condition label indicates: approximately 18 received Ad26.COV2.S at low or high dose, single or two shots; 5 received placebo; per-sample allocation not given. For vaccine and placebo recipients, the sequenced repertoires came from samples collected on day 63 after the first injection. Library generation was performed with the immunoSEQ multiplex PCR assay. This immuneACCESS table, as held by TCRdb, lists in-frame sequences with V and J called but not all clones. Of the missing ones, under half trace to an unresolved V gene in checked studies; the others have no known cause. This sample gives some 330,000 clones in total; 85% to 90% of them show up just once. The ten largest make up 4.5% to 5.5% of the sample.

The sequencing here drew on peripheral blood, taken in a trial of Ad26.COV2.S vaccine versus placebo. These receptors were taken from a person aged 18 to 65 who received the Ad26.COV2.S COVID-19 vaccine or a placebo.

The chain links TRBV6-5 to TRBJ1-6; D remains unclear. V was clipped by 1 base and J by 7 bases, with 11 bases between them. This CDR3 region has 15 residues. Germline V gives CDR1 MNHEY, CDR2 SVGAGI. The CDR3 region is CASSYWRVANSPLHF. The CDR3 DNA reads TGTGCCAGCAGTTACTGGCGCGTTGCAAATTCACCCCTCCACTTT.

The V and J genes are TRBV19 and TRBJ1-2; 7 bases agree with TRBD1. V lost 3 bases and J lost 4; bases outside the gene matches: 8. The CDR3 has 15 residues. The germline V gene has CDR1 LNHDA and CDR2 SQIVND (reference sequence). CDR3 sequence reads: CASSIAWTGGYGYTF. The CDR3 DNA follows: TGTGCCAGTAGTATCGCTTGGACAGGAGGCTATGGCTACACCTTC.

V is TRBV7-2 and J is TRBJ2-5; D may correspond to TRBD1 or TRBD2 (5 bases each). The germline V and J ends were trimmed by 5 bases and 4 bases, with 14 bases remaining between them. Germline V gene sequence: CDR1 SGHTA, CDR2 FQGNSA. The CDR3 runs to 14 residues. CDR3 in amino acids: CASSTLGVVETQYF. For the CDR3, the DNA is TGTGCCAGCAGCACTCTGGGGGTCGTAGAGACCCAGTACTTC. The entire variable domain, with the rest obtained from reference TRBV7-2 and TRBJ2-5, is as follows: GAGVSQSPSNKVTEKGKDVELRCDPISGHTALYWYRQSLGQGLEFLIYFQGNSAPDKSGLPSDRFSAERTGGSVSTLTIQRTQQEDSAVYLCASSTLGVVETQYFGPGTRLLVL.

This chain links TRBV7-9 with TRBJ2-7; no firm D call. The CDR3 is 14 residues long. Trimming took 5 bases from V and 4 from J, leaving 15 bases between them. CDR1 is SEHNR and CDR2 is FQNEAQ in the germline V gene (reference sequence). The CDR3 coding sequence is TGTGCCAGCAGCCCGGAAAACCCCCCTTACGAGCAGTACGTC. This sequence encodes CASSPENPPYEQYV.

This chain links TRBV6-5 with TRBJ1-6; 10 nucleotides line up with TRBD1. The trim removed 4 bases at V and 7 bases at J, leaving 7 bases unmatched. Germline loops: CDR1 MNHEY, CDR2 SVGAGI. The CDR3 totals 16 residues. The CDR3 region is CASSSDRGRVNSPLHF. The DNA for the CDR3 is TGTGCCAGCAGTTCCGACAGGGGGCGAGTAAATTCACCCCTCCACTTT.

This clone came up once. The rearrangement joins TRBV12-5 to TRBJ2-1, with TRBD2 matching 12 bases. This CDR3 is 21 amino acids long. Germline V gene lookup returns CDR1 LGHNT and CDR2 FRNRAP. Trimming removed 0 bases from V and 3 bases from J; junction bases left unmatched: 15. The CDR3 DNA is TGTGCTAGTGGTTTGGTGGTGGTTGGACGGGTGACTAGCGGGGGCTACAATGAGCAGTTCTTC. Translated: CASGLVVVGRVTSGGYNEQFF.

V is TRBV18 and J is TRBJ1-1, with D perhaps matching TRBD1 (6 bases). This CDR3 contains 14 residues. V shed 4 bases and J shed 6 bases, with 15 bases lying between them. CDR1 and CDR2 from the germline V gene are KGHSH and LQKENI. Here the CDR3 DNA reads TGTGCCAGCTCACAACTGGGGGCTTTGGCTGAAGCTTTCTTT. It translates to CASSQLGALAEAFF.

This clone occurred once. In DNA form, the CDR3 reads TGTGCCAGCAGTCGTACTCGCCTATCGGAGCAGTTCTTC. It translates to CASSRTRLSEQFF. V gene TRBV3-1 (or the pseudogene TRBV3-2) combines with J gene TRBJ2-1; D unclear. Germline values: CDR1 LGHDT, CDR2 YNNKEL (reference sequence). V was cut by 6 bases and J by 10 bases, with 16 bases left in between. The CDR3 is made up of 13 amino acids.

CDR3 sequence reads: CASSLFEGAYEQYV. The CDR3 DNA follows: TGTGCCAGCAGCTTATTCGAGGGAGCCTACGAGCAGTACGTC. This sequence joins TRBV11-3 and TRBJ2-7; the D gene is possibly TRBD2 (5 bases). Germline V CDR1 and CDR2: SGHNT, YENEEA. V lost 2 bases to trimming and J lost 2 bases, with 10 bases between them. This CDR3 spans 14 amino acids.

This clone came up once. The chain links TRBV20-1 to TRBJ1-2; 10 nucleotides match TRBD1. V lost 3 bases to trimming and J lost 7 bases; unmatched junction nucleotides: 11. Germline lookup yields CDR1 DFQATT and CDR2 SNEGSKA (reference sequence). The length of the CDR3 is 15 residues. DNA of the CDR3: TGCAGTGCTAGTCACGGGGGACAGGGGTTGAGTGGCTACACCTTC. It translates to CSASHGGQGLSGYTF.

The chain couples TRBV2 to TRBJ1-6; D is undetermined. The CDR3 spans 16 residues. The germline gives CDR1 SNHLY, CDR2 FYNNEI. Trimming removed 6 bases from V and 3 bases from J, with 15 bases in between. Here the CDR3 reads CASRETEMDYNSPLHF. CDR3 DNA sequence: TGTGCCAGCAGAGAGACCGAGATGGACTATAATTCACCCCTCCACTTT.

The chain employs TRBV7-2 and TRBJ1-2, with D hard to call. The germline V and J ends were trimmed by 8 bases and 7 bases, with 23 bases remaining between them. Germline CDR1 SGHTA, CDR2 FQGNSA. The CDR3 extends over 15 amino acids. The CDR3 nucleotides read TGTGCCAGCTTATTTGACGGCCAGGCTGTGGGTGGCTACACCTTC. Amino acids: CASLFDGQAVGGYTF. The variable domain in full, with the rest retrieved from reference TRBV7-2 and TRBJ1-2, is GAGVSQSPSNKVTEKGKDVELRCDPISGHTALYWYRQSLGQGLEFLIYFQGNSAPDKSGLPSDRFSAERTGGSVSTLTIQRTQQEDSAVYLCASLFDGQAVGGYTFGSGTRLTVV.

This clone was picked up one time. The chain joins TRBV10-1 to TRBJ1-1, with D perhaps matching TRBD1 (5 bases). The CDR3 is 15 amino acids. The germline V gene has CDR1 WNHNN and CDR2 SYGVQD (reference sequence). Deletions cut 0 bases from V and 6 bases from J, with 14 bases between. The CDR3 region is CASSESSTGAPEAFF. The CDR3 bases are TGCGCCAGCAGTGAGTCTTCAACTGGGGCCCCTGAAGCTTTCTTT.

The chain is built from TRBV10-2 and TRBJ1-5; D is unclear. There are 13 residues in the CDR3. The germline V gene encodes CDR1 WSHSY and CDR2 SAAADI. The V end was cut by 6 bases, the J end by 0 bases, with 6 bases between. This CDR3 is CASSKSSNQPQHF. In DNA, the CDR3 is TGCGCCAGCAGCAAGTCTAGCAATCAGCCCCAGCATTTT.

The DNA of the CDR3 is TGTGCCAGCAGTTCCCCCTCCTACGAGCAGTACGTC. Translation: CASSSPSYEQYV. The chain has TRBV28 and TRBJ2-7; D gene unclear. Germline CDR1 MDHEN, CDR2 SYDVKM. This CDR3 region has 12 residues. The V and J ends lost 4 bases and 0 bases respectively, with 4 bases between them.

J is TRBJ1-3 and V is TRBV18, with a possible D match to TRBD1 (5 bases). Trimming shortened V by 0 bases and J by 4 bases, and 16 bases separated the two germline ends. In germline, CDR1 is KGHSH, CDR2 LQKENI. CDR3 size: 17 residues. CDR3 residues: CASSPPRGEPTGNTIYF. The CDR3 DNA reads TGTGCCAGCTCACCACCTAGAGGGGAACCTACCGGAAACACCATATATTTT.

V gene TRBV19 combines with J gene TRBJ2-3, with D unresolved. The CDR3 totals 16 residues. The V end was cut by 6 bases, the J end by 0 bases, with 16 bases between. Germline CDR1 LNHDA, CDR2 SQIVND (reference sequence). CDR3 sequence: CASRDRPSSSTDTQYF. Written as DNA, the CDR3 is TGTGCCAGTAGGGACCGACCCTCTTCTAGCACAGATACGCAGTATTTT.

The CDR3 nucleotides are TGTGCCAGCAGCTTTCAGGCAGGGTCTTCACCCCTCCACTTT. The encoded protein is CASSFQAGSSPLHF. This rearrangement joins TRBV11-2 to TRBJ1-6, with D possibly TRBD1 on 5 matching bases. The CDR3 consists of 14 residues. In germline, CDR1 is SGHAT, CDR2 FQNNGV. Trimming removed 3 bases from V and 9 bases from J, with 12 bases in between.

The CDR3 region is CASSVAPDLNTEAFF. CDR3 in DNA: TGTGCCAGCAGCGTAGCTCCGGATTTGAACACTGAAGCTTTCTTT. V is TRBV9 and J is TRBJ1-1; D unclear. Trimming removed 0 bases from V and 0 bases from J, with 9 bases in between. CDR3 length: 15 residues. Germline V gene data show CDR1 as SGDLS and CDR2 as YYNGEE.

The gene calls are TRBV20-1 and TRBJ2-2; 10 bases map to TRBD2. Per the germline V gene, CDR1 is DFQATT and CDR2 is SNEGSKA (reference sequence). The CDR3 runs 14 residues. The V gene end was trimmed by 3 bases and the J gene end by 3 bases; junction bases not matched to a gene: 1. CDR3 sequence (DNA): TGCAGTGCTAGTGGACTAGCGGACACCGGGGAGCTGTTTTTT. It encodes CSASGLADTGELFF.

J is TRBJ2-7 and V is TRBV9; 8 nucleotides align to TRBD2. V shed 0 bases, J shed 4 bases, and the junction held 6 bases outside the gene matches. CDR1 is SGDLS, CDR2 YYNGEE, per germline. The CDR3 runs 15 residues. CDR3 coding DNA: TGTGCCAGCAGCGTAGCGGCCGGGGGGGTGTACGAGCAGTACTTC. Translating gives CASSVAAGGVYEQYF.

This sequence joins TRBV5-1 and TRBJ2-2; a weak D match, TRBD2 (6 bases). V was clipped by 0 bases and J by 4 bases, with 19 bases between them. Germline values: CDR1 SGHRS, CDR2 YFSETQ. The CDR3 is 18 amino acids. CDR3 sequence reads: CASSLAGWGVQFTGELFF. CDR3 coding DNA: TGCGCCAGCAGCTTGGCGGGCTGGGGGGTGCAGTTCACCGGGGAGCTGTTTTTT.

A few counts support this clone. V and J are TRBV7-8 and TRBJ1-5; a weak D match, TRBD1 (5 bases). V lost 5 bases, J lost 6 bases, and 11 bases lay in between. CDR1 is SGHVS, CDR2 FQNEAQ, per germline. The CDR3 covers 13 residues. The CDR3 nucleotides read TGTGCCAGCAGCCCTGGGGGGAGTCAGCCCCAGCATTTT. Its protein product is CASSPGGSQPQHF.

The genes are TRBV29-1 and TRBJ1-1; D gene uncertain. V shed 4 bases and J shed 0 bases, with 12 bases lying between them. From germline, CDR1 is SQVTM and CDR2 ANQGSEA. There are 14 residues in the CDR3. CDR3: CSVVRIILNTEAFF. The CDR3 bases are TGCAGCGTTGTAAGGATTATCTTGAACACTGAAGCTTTCTTT. The full variable domain, in which reference TRBV29-1 and TRBJ1-1 provide the parts outside the CDR3, is SAVISQKPSRDICQRGTSLTIQCQVDSQVTMMFWYRQQPGQSLTLIATANQGSEATYESGFVIDKFPISRPNLTFSTLTVSNMSPEDSSIYLCSVVRIILNTEAFFGQGTRLTVV.

This chain uses TRBV14 with TRBJ1-2, with 7 bases identical to TRBD1. Germline trimming cut 4 bases from V and 4 bases from J; bases unmatched to any gene: 9. From germline, CDR1 is SGHDN and CDR2 FVKESK. The CDR3 extends over 15 amino acids. This chain's CDR3 is CASSLLDRPIYGYTF. The CDR3 DNA follows: TGTGCCAGCAGCCTCCTGGACAGGCCCATCTATGGCTACACCTTC.

By share of the sample, this clone is medium-sized. This rearrangement joins TRBV27 to TRBJ1-4; D possibly corresponds to TRBD1 (5 bases). Germline CDR1 MNHEY, CDR2 SMNVEV (reference sequence). The CDR3 loop spans 16 amino acids. V lost 7 bases, J lost 0 bases, and 15 bases lay in between. The CDR3 protein is CASTRDFFATNEKLFF. As DNA, the CDR3 is TGTGCCAGCACAAGGGACTTCTTTGCAACTAATGAAAAACTGTTTTTT.

The V and J genes are TRBV6-2 or TRBV6-3 and TRBJ1-2, with D hard to call. V lost 1 base and J 4 bases, leaving 13 bases between the germline ends. Germline lookup yields CDR1 MNHEY and CDR2 SVGEGT. The CDR3 loop spans 15 amino acids. In DNA, the CDR3 is TGTGCCAGCAGTTACTATGGCAGTCTCGGCTATGGCTACACCTTC. This encodes CASSYYGSLGYGYTF.

CDR3 bases: TGCGCCAGCAGCGCGTTTACAGTGACCTATAATTCACCCCTCCACTTT. It encodes CASSAFTVTYNSPLHF. V is TRBV5-1 and J is TRBJ1-6; D is unclear. Trimming removed 4 bases from V and 2 bases from J, with 13 bases in between. CDR1 and CDR2 from the germline V gene are SGHRS and YFSETQ. The CDR3 totals 16 residues.

In its sample, this clone was seen once. The CDR3 sequence is CASSFRGENEQFF. CDR3 nucleotide sequence: TGCGCCAGCAGCTTTCGGGGGGAGAATGAGCAGTTCTTC. The J gene is TRBJ2-1, the V gene TRBV5-1; TRBD2 matches at 7 bases. Per the germline V gene, CDR1 is SGHRS and CDR2 is YFSETQ. Trimming took 2 bases from V and 7 from J; bases not matched to a gene: 3. The length of the CDR3 is 13 residues.

V gene TRBV4-1 combines with J gene TRBJ1-3; 10 positions match TRBD1. Germline values: CDR1 MGHRA, CDR2 YSYEKL. V lost 2 bases to trimming and J lost 0 bases; unmatched junction nucleotides: 7. This CDR3 region has 18 residues. The CDR3 spells CASSQLMGQGNSGNTIYF. CDR3 DNA: TGCGCCAGCAGCCAATTAATGGGACAGGGGAACTCTGGAAACACCATATATTTT.

The chain has TRBV29-1 and TRBJ1-2; no clear D gene. V was cut by 0 bases and J by 5 bases, with 22 bases left in between. The V gene's germline CDR1 is SQVTM and CDR2 ANQGSEA. The CDR3 totals 17 residues. CDR3 DNA sequence: TGCAGCGTTGAAGATAACAGTTTCACCGGAGGACCGTATGGCTACACCTTC. This translates into CSVEDNSFTGGPYGYTF.